Sequencing of this T cell receptor (beta chain) was carried out in a study of blood T cell repertoires in COVID-19. About the research overall: Sources were T cells, B-cell-depleted T cells, or PBMCs; the material itself was cDNA or gDNA.

Trimming cost V 4 bases and J 7 bases, with 17 bases left between them. The CDR3 consists of 15 residues. The V gene's germline CDR1 is SNHLY and CDR2 FYNNEI. In the original processing: Scientists estimated how many nucleated cells there were by amplifying reference gene primers. Here immunoSEQ multiplex PCR was the method, and the copy in TCRdb shows in-frame clones only, minus some. The V and J calls and clone size were taken over from that table, and D and trimming were inferred from the DNA. Seen here are around 150,000 clones, 81% observed once, and the top ten hold roughly 8.1%. This clonotype was sampled from a woman aged 55-75 years with active or convalescent COVID-19. The chain joins TRBV2 to TRBJ1-5, with D uncertain. Material: peripheral blood. The CDR3 loop is CASSGWSQISQPQHF. CDR3 nucleotide sequence: TGTGCCAGCAGTGGTTGGTCACAGATAAGCCAGCCCCAGCATTTT.